This T cell receptor beta chain emerged from a study of PD-L1 blockade in urothelial cancer. Profiling relied on immunoSEQ multiplex PCR, and the TCRdb table lists in-frame clones only, not all of them. The sample records more than 95,000 clones, about 89% being singletons. Specified time point: peripheral blood 6 weeks after treatment start. The CDR3 spans 15 residues. V lost 0 bases and J lost 4; bases outside the gene matches: 6. CDR1 SGHNT and CDR2 YYREEE come from the germline V gene (reference sequence). The specimen was PBMCs, collected around atezolizumab (anti-PD-L1) treatment. The chain carries TRBV5-4 and TRBJ2-5; TRBD2 matches 7 bases. The receptor comes from a man in his sixties with urothelial cancer. Here the CDR3 reads CASSLGASGGETQYF. The CDR3 DNA is TGTGCCAGCAGCTTGGGGGCTAGCGGAGGAGAGACCCAGTACTTC.